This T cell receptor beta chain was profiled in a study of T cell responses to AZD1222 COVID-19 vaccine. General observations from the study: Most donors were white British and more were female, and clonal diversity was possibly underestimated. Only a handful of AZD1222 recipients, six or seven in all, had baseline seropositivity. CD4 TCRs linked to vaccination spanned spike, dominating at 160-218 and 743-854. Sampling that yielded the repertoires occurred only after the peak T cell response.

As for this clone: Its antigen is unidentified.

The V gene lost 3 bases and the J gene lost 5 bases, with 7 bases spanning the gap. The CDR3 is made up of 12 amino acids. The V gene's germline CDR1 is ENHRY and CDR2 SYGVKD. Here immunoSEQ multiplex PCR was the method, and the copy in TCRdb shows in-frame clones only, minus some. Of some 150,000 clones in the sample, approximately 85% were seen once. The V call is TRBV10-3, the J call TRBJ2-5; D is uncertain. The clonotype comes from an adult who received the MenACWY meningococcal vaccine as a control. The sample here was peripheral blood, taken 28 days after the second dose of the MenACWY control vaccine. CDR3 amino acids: CAISDGVETQYF. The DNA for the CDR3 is TGTGCCATCAGTGATGGGGTGGAGACCCAGTACTTC.